The 20 T cell receptor beta chains below were found in one sample sequenced in a study of T-cell reconstitution after alpha-beta-depleted transplantation in children. Using unique molecular identifiers, the investigators prepared the TCRbeta library. From the PCR reads, TCRdb called clonotypes with MiXCR, one entry per CDR3 protein. Of some 840,000 distinct CDR3 sequences detected, around 15% appear once; the ten largest clones hold around 5%. Sequenced here: PBMCs, mostly from graft donor cells, sampled 360 days after TCRalphabeta/CD19-depleted stem cell transplant. The receptor source for this set is a male patient aged 10-17 years who had a stem cell transplant for acute lymphoblastic leukemia, so the T cells may come from the graft donor.

As DNA, the CDR3 is TGTGCCAGCAGCTTATTTATTGGGACTAGCGGGAGGGCCCGTGAGCAGTTCTTC. Its translation is CASSLFIGTSGRAREQFF. The chain links TRBV7-3 to TRBJ2-1; 16 positions match TRBD2. The CDR3 has 18 residues. Germline-derived CDR1 and CDR2 are SGHTA and FQGTGA. V trimming: 2 bases; J trimming: 9 bases; junction bases outside the gene matches: 10.

The rearrangement uses TRBV20-1 and TRBJ2-3, with 12 bases lining up with TRBD2. This CDR3 has 17 amino acids. The germline gives CDR1 DFQATT, CDR2 SNEGSKA (reference sequence). V gave up 4 bases and J gave up 3 bases; unmatched junction bases: 11. The CDR3 DNA is TGCAGTGCTATATTGGGGCCTAGCGGGAGGGCAACAGATACGCAGTATTTT. Residues: CSAILGPSGRATDTQYF.

Worth noting for this clonotype: With a much larger clone just one base away, this may be a read error. V usage is TRBV12-3 or TRBV12-4 and J usage is TRBJ1-2; no clear D gene. The CDR3 length is 10 residues. Trimming took off 3 bases at V and 10 bases at J, with 6 bases between the two ends. This CDR3 is CASSLHDYTF. The CDR3 coding sequence is TGTGCCAGCAGTTTGCATGACTACACCTTC.

This chain links TRBV18 with TRBJ2-1; 10 positions match TRBD2. The CDR3 has 14 residues. J was trimmed by 8 bases and V by 3 bases; bases with no gene match: 4. CDR1 KGHSH and CDR2 LQKENI come from the germline V gene. This CDR3 reads CASSPGTSVDEQFF. The CDR3 nucleotides read TGTGCCAGCTCACCCGGGACTAGCGTCGATGAGCAGTTCTTC.

The rearrangement links TRBV7-6 to TRBJ2-7; D is ambiguous. Trimming removed 5 bases from V and 5 bases from J, with 16 bases in between. Germline CDR1 is SGHVS and CDR2 is FNYEAQ. CDR3 length equals 14 residues. This CDR3 is CASSPLVGYHEQYF. The CDR3 DNA is TGTGCCAGCAGCCCGCTGGTGGGGTATCACGAGCAGTACTTC.

This clonotype was counted a few times. The chain links TRBV24-1 to TRBJ2-3; the match to TRBD2 covers 8 bases. Unmatched junction bases numbered 9, after V lost 3 bases and J lost 2 bases. The CDR3 is made up of 17 amino acids. Germline V CDR1 and CDR2: KGHDR, SFDVKD. CDR3 protein: CATSDPTSGSTTDTQYF. The CDR3 bases are TGTGCCACCAGTGATCCAACTAGCGGCAGTACCACAGATACGCAGTATTTT.

This clonotype was observed a handful of times. The chain joins TRBV29-1 to TRBJ2-7; perhaps TRBD2 as D (6 bases). The CDR3 sequence is 14 residues long. Germline CDR1 and CDR2: SQVTM and ANQGSEA. V shed 4 bases and J shed 0 bases, with 13 bases lying between them. This CDR3 reads CSVVGGASSYEQYF. The CDR3 coding sequence is TGCAGCGTTGTCGGGGGAGCTAGCTCCTACGAGCAGTACTTC.

This clonotype was found many times. The J gene is TRBJ2-3, the V gene TRBV6-5; D is undetermined. The germline V gene has CDR1 MNHEY and CDR2 SVGAGI. The CDR3 spans 11 residues. Trimming removed 8 bases at V and 4 bases at J, with 7 bases between. CDR3: CASANADTQYF. The CDR3, as DNA: TGTGCCAGCGCGAATGCAGATACGCAGTATTTT.

V gene TRBV6-1 combines with J gene TRBJ2-7; 8 nucleotides agree with TRBD2. J lost 4 bases, V lost 10 bases, and 15 bases had no gene match. The CDR3 covers 15 residues. Germline V gives CDR1 MNHNS, CDR2 SASEGT. CDR3 loop: CATTGGGSGRYEQYF. The DNA for the CDR3 is TGTGCCACCACGGGAGGGGGAAGCGGGAGATACGAGCAGTACTTC.

The chain has TRBV5-1 and TRBJ1-4, with 7 nucleotides matching TRBD1. V was pared by 3 bases and J by 0 bases, with 11 bases of the junction left unmatched. Germline V gives CDR1 SGHRS, CDR2 YFSETQ. The CDR3 length is 18 residues. This chain's CDR3 is CASSWGQRNLATNEKLFF. For the CDR3, the DNA is TGCGCCAGCAGCTGGGGACAGCGTAATCTTGCAACTAATGAAAAACTGTTTTTT.

This clonotype was picked up many times. The V call is TRBV10-3, the J call TRBJ2-3; D possibly corresponds to TRBD1 (6 bases). Germline V gene lookup returns CDR1 ENHRY and CDR2 SYGVKD. V lost 0 bases, J lost 4 bases, and 17 bases lay in between. CDR3 size: 17 residues. CDR3 in DNA: TGTGCCATCAGTGAGTCGAAAGCGGTTGGGGGCTCAGATACGCAGTATTTT. Translated: CAISESKAVGGSDTQYF.

V and J are TRBV12-3 or TRBV12-4 and TRBJ2-1; tentative D call: TRBD2 (6 bases). V dropped 6 bases and J dropped 5 bases, with 20 bases sitting between them. This CDR3 contains 16 residues. The CDR3 DNA is TGTGCCAGCAGACCCGCGGGGCGGAGGCCAGACAATGAGCAGTTCTTC. This translates into CASRPAGRRPDNEQFF.

This clonotype was seen a few times. This rearrangement joins TRBV7-9 to TRBJ2-5, with no clear D. V lost 3 bases, J lost 2 bases, and 7 bases lay in between. Germline CDR1 SEHNR, CDR2 FQNEAQ (reference sequence). The CDR3 consists of 13 residues. The CDR3 coding sequence is TGTGCCAGCAGCTTGTCAATGCAAGAGACCCAGTACTTC. This codes for CASSLSMQETQYF.

Notes on this clonotype: One end of the junction fails to match germline, which may point to a read error. V gene TRBV12-3 or TRBV12-4 combines with J gene TRBJ2-6, with unresolved D. CDR3 length equals 19 residues. The CDR3 is CTSSLERLLLTSGANVLTF. The CDR3, as DNA: TGTACCAGCAGTTTAGAGCGACTCCTCCTCACCTCTGGGGCCAACGTCCTGACTTTC.

The V and J genes are TRBV5-1 and TRBJ2-7; possibly TRBD2 for D (5 bases). This CDR3 has 15 amino acids. V lost 5 bases, J lost 6 bases, and 21 bases lay in between. Germline assignment: CDR1 SGHRS and CDR2 YFSETQ. The CDR3, as DNA: TGCGCCAGCAGAAAAAAGAGCGGTAGAGAGGGCGAGCAGTACTTC. It specifies CASRKKSGREGEQYF.

This clonotype was observed a few times. The chain uses TRBV20-1 and TRBJ2-7; no definite D call. V lost 3 bases and J 4 bases, leaving 10 bases between the germline ends. Germline V gene sequence: CDR1 DFQATT, CDR2 SNEGSKA (reference sequence). There are 12 residues in the CDR3. This chain's CDR3 is CSASWMGYEQYF. DNA for the CDR3: TGCAGTGCTAGTTGGATGGGGTACGAGCAGTACTTC.

This clonotype was seen more than once but under ten times. This chain connects TRBV27 to TRBJ2-2; 7 bases map to TRBD2. CDR1 MNHEY and CDR2 SMNVEV come from the germline V gene (reference sequence). V was clipped by 8 bases and J by 3 bases; unmatched bases: 6. The CDR3 loop spans 14 amino acids. This CDR3 reads CASGEGVDTGELFF. The CDR3 region has the DNA TGTGCCAGCGGGGAGGGCGTGGACACCGGGGAGCTGTTTTTT.

J is TRBJ2-7 and V is TRBV10-2; 9 bases map to TRBD2. The germline gives CDR1 WSHSY, CDR2 SAAADI. The CDR3 sequence is 14 residues long. With V trimmed by 7 bases and J by 6 bases, 10 bases remained unmatched. The CDR3 DNA reads TGCGCCAGCACCCTTAGCGGGAGCGGTGGCGAGCAGTACTTC. Amino acids: CASTLSGSGGEQYF.

This clonotype has a count of ten or more. The chain couples TRBV15 to TRBJ2-7; D uncertain. The V gene lost 1 base and the J gene lost 0 bases, with 13 bases spanning the gap. This CDR3 contains 16 residues. Germline loops: CDR1 LNHNV, CDR2 YYDKDF (reference sequence). Here the CDR3 reads CATSRVRSGSSYEQYF. The CDR3 DNA reads as TGTGCCACCAGCAGAGTACGGTCCGGCAGCTCCTACGAGCAGTACTTC.

This clonotype showed up many times. The gene calls are TRBV29-1 and TRBJ1-1; no clear D gene. V lost 6 bases and J 1 base, leaving 9 bases between the germline ends. The CDR3 has 12 residues. Germline V gene data show CDR1 as SQVTM and CDR2 as ANQGSEA. The CDR3 region has the DNA TGCAGCGTAGCCGGGAAGAACACTGAAGCTTTCTTT. Its protein product is CSVAGKNTEAFF.